There are a few counts of the clone carrying this T cell receptor beta chain. The data were taken from a study of T-cell memory formation after mild COVID-19. The germline V gene encodes CDR1 MNHEY and CDR2 SVGAGI. This CDR3 has 13 amino acids. V lost 7 bases and J lost 7; bases outside the gene matches: 8. TCRdb reanalysed the 5' RACE reads using MiXCR and keeps one entry per CDR3 protein. The sample has roughly 500,000 distinct CDR3 sequences, roughly 21% seen once. Input material: PBMCs or a T cell subset sorted from them (not recorded which). This chain joins TRBV6-5 and TRBJ1-1; 8 bases fit TRBD1. The clonotype originates from an adult woman who had mild COVID-19 (a few samples of this study predate the infection). Cell type and time point are not known. This chain's CDR3 is CASNPDRGDEAFF. The CDR3 DNA sequence: TGTGCCAGCAACCCAGACAGGGGAGATGAAGCTTTCTTT.